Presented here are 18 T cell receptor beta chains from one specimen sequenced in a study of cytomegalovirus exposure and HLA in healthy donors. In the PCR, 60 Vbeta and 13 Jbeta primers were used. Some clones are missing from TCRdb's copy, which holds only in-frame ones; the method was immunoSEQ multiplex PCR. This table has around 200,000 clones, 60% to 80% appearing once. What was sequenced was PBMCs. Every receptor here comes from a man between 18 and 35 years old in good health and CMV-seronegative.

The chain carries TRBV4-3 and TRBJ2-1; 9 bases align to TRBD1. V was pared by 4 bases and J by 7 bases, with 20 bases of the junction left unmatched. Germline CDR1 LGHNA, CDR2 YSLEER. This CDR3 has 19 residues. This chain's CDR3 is CASSLGQGVGQKDWNEQFF. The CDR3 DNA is TGCGCCAGCAGCCTGGGACAGGGAGTAGGTCAGAAGGATTGGAATGAGCAGTTCTTC.

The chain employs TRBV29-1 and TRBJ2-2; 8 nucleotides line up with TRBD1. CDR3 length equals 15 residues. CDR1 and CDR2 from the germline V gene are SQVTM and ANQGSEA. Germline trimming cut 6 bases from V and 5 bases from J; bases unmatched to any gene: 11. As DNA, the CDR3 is TGCAGCGTAACCAGGGGGCTAGGGGGGACCGGGGAGCTGTTTTTT. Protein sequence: CSVTRGLGGTGELFF.

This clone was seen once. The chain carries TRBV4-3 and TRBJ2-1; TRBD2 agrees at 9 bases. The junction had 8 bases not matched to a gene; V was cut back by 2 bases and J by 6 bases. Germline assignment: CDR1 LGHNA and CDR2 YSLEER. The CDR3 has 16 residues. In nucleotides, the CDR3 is TGCGCCAGCAGCCAAAAGCCCCTAGCGGGGCCCAATGAGCAGTTCTTC. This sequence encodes CASSQKPLAGPNEQFF.

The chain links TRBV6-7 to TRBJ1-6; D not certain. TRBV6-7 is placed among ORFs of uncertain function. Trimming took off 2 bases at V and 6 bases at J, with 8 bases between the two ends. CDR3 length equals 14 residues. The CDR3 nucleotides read TGTGCCAGCAGTTACGCGAGGGCTAATTCACCCCTCCACTTT. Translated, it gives CASSYARANSPLHF.

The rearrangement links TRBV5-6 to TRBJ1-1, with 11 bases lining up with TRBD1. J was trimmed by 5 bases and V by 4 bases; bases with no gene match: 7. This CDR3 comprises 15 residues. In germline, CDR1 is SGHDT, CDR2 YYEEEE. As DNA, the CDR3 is TGTGCCAGCAGCCTGCAGGGACAGGGGGTTACTGAAGCTTTCTTT. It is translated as CASSLQGQGVTEAFF.

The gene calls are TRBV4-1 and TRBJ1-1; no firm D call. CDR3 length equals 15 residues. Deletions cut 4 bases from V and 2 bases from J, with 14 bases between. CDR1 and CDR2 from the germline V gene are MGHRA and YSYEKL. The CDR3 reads CASSRDEQPNTEAFF. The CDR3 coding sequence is TGCGCCAGCAGCCGAGATGAGCAACCCAACACTGAAGCTTTCTTT.

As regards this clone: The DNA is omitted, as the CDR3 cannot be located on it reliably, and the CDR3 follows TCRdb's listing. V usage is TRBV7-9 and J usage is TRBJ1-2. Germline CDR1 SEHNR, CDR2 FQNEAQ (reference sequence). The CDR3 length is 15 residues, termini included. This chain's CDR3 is CASSSTLGANYGYTF.

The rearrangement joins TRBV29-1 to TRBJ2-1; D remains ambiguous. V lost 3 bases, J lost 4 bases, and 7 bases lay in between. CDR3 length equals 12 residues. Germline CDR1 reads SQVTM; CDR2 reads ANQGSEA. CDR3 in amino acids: CSVDLLYNEQFF. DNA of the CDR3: TGCAGCGTTGATTTACTGTACAATGAGCAGTTCTTC.

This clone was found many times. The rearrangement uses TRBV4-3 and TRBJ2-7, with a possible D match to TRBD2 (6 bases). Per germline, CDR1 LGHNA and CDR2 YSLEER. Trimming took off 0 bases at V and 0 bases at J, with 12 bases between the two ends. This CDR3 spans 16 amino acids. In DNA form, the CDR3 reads TGCGCCAGCAGCCAAGATCGGGCGGGGTTCTCCTACGAGCAGTACTTC. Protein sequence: CASSQDRAGFSYEQYF.

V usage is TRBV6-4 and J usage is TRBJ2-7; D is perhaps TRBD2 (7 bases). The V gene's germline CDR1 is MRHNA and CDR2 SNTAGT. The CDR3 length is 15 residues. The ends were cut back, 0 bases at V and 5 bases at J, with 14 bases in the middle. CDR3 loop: CASSDSAGALDEQYF. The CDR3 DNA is TGTGCCAGCAGTGACTCCGCGGGGGCGCTCGACGAGCAGTACTTC.

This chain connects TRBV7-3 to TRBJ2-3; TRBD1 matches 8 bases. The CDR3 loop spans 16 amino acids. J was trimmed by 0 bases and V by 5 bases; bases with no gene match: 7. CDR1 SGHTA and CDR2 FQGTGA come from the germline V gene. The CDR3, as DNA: TGTGCCAGCAGCCCCTTAGGACAGGGTAGCACAGATACGCAGTATTTT. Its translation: CASSPLGQGSTDTQYF.

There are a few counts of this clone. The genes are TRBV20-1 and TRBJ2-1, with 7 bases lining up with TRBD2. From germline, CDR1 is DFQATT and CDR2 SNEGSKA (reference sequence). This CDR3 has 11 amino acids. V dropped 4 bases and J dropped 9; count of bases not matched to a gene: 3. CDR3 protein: CSATLAGEQFF. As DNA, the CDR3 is TGCAGTGCTACATTAGCGGGTGAGCAGTTCTTC.

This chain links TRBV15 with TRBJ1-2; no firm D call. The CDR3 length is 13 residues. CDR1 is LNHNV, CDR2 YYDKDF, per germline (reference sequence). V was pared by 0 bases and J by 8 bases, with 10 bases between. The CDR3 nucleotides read TGTGCCACCAGCAGAGATCCAGGCCGGGGCTACACCTTC. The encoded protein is CATSRDPGRGYTF.

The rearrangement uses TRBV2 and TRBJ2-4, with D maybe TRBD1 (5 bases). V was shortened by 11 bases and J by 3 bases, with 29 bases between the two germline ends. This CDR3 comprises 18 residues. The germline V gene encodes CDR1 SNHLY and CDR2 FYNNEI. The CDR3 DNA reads TGTGCCTGCGATTCGACAGCCGATTACTTCACTGACAAAAACATTCAGTACTTC. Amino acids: CACDSTADYFTDKNIQYF.

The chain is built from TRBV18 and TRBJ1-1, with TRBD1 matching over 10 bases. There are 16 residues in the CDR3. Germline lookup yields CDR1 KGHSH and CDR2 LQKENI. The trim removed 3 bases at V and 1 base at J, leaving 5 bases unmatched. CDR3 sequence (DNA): TGTGCCAGCTCACCCCTGGACAGGGGGGGGAACACTGAAGCTTTCTTT. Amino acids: CASSPLDRGGNTEAFF.

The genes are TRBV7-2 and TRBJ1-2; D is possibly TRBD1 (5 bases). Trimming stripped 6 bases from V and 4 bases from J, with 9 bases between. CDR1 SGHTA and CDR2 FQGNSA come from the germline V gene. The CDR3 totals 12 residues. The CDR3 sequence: CASSGGSYGYTF. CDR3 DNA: TGTGCCAGCAGTGGGGGGAGCTATGGCTACACCTTC.

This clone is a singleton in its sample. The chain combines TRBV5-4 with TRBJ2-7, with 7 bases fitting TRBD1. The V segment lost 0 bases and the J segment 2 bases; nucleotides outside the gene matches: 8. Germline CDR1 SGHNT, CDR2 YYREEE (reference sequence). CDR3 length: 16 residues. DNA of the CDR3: TGTGCCAGCAGCTTGGGGGGCACAGGGGACCCCTACGAGCAGTACTTC. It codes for CASSLGGTGDPYEQYF. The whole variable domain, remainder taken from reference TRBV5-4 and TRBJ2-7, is ETGVTQSPTHLIKTRGQQVTLRCSSQSGHNTVSWYQQALGQGPQFIFQYYREEENGRGNFPPRFSGLQFPNYSSELNVNALELDDSALYLCASSLGGTGDPYEQYFGPGTRLTVT.

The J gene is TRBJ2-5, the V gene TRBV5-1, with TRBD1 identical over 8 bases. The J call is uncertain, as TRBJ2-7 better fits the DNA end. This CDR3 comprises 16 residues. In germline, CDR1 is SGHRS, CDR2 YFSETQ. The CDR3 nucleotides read TGCGCCAGCAGCTCGACCGCCCGGGACAGGTCCTACGAGCAGTACTTC. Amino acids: CASSSTARDRSYEQYF.